The 8 T cell receptor beta chains reported below all come from one sample, sequenced in a study of CD8 T cells in ankylosing spondylitis. Study conclusions and caveats: What appeared characteristic of ankylosing spondylitis blood was a TCR beta motif of eight highly homologous variants.

These receptors' targets are unknown. TCRdb used MiXCR to reprocess the 5' RACE reads, holding one entry per CDR3 protein. The sample has around 890,000 distinct CDR3 sequences; 12% are singletons. The sequencing sample was made of blood, either unsorted or a sorted T cell fraction (not recorded which). These receptor sequences come from a male donor with ankylosing spondylitis.

The chain joins TRBV4-2 to TRBJ2-7; D is possibly TRBD2 (7 bases). The CDR3 extends over 17 amino acids. V was shortened by 6 bases and J by 3 bases, with 24 bases between the two germline ends. CDR1 and CDR2 from the germline V gene are LGHNA and YNFKEQ. In DNA, the CDR3 is TGTGCCAGCAGTCTGAGGTCGGGGGGCCTTAGTCTCTACGAGCAGTACTTC. As protein: CASSLRSGGLSLYEQYF.

This clonotype was picked up many times. The CDR3 here is CASSANLLGGEGGDTQYF. CDR3 nucleotides: TGTGCCAGCAGCGCAAATCTCCTAGGCGGAGAAGGAGGAGATACGCAGTATTTT. V usage is TRBV27 and J usage is TRBJ2-3; D is possibly TRBD2 (5 bases). Trimming removed 6 bases at V and 5 bases at J, with 27 bases between. This CDR3 has 18 residues. CDR1 and CDR2 from the germline V gene are MNHEY and SMNVEV (reference sequence).

The rearrangement uses TRBV20-1 and TRBJ1-2, with 7 positions matching TRBD1. In germline, CDR1 is DFQATT, CDR2 SNEGSKA (reference sequence). The CDR3 has 16 residues. V lost 3 bases, J lost 0 bases, and 10 bases stayed unmatched. The CDR3 protein is CSARATGRDANYGYTF. The CDR3 nucleotides are TGCAGTGCTAGGGCGACAGGGCGTGACGCTAACTATGGCTACACCTTC.

This clonotype came up once. It is likely a read error, because the conserved phenylalanine at the end of the CDR3 is missing. J is TRBJ2-3 and V is TRBV29-1; D call uncertain. The germline V gene encodes CDR1 SQVTM and CDR2 ANQGSEA. Trimming pared 4 bases from V and 0 bases from J, leaving 5 bases between. This CDR3 spans 12 amino acids. CDR3 region: CSVAQSTDTQYS. The CDR3 region has the DNA TGCAGCGTTGCTCAGAGCACAGATACGCAGTATTCT.

Only a few counts were recorded for this clonotype. The chain links TRBV11-1 to TRBJ2-7; TRBD1 aligns across 9 bases. The CDR3 sequence is 14 residues long. With 5 bases clipped from V and 4 bases from J, the junction kept 6 bases outside the gene matches. Germline CDR1 and CDR2: SGHAT and FQDESV (reference sequence). The CDR3 coding sequence is TGTGCCAGCAGCCACACAGACAGGGGGTACGAGCAGTACTTC. This sequence encodes CASSHTDRGYEQYF.

The chain employs TRBV4-3 and TRBJ2-7, with D perhaps TRBD2 (5 bases). The germline gives CDR1 LGHNA, CDR2 YSLEER. V was cut by 0 bases and J by 0 bases, with 15 bases left in between. The CDR3 totals 17 residues. The CDR3 region is CASSQDWSPDYSYEQYF. The CDR3 DNA follows: TGCGCCAGCAGCCAAGATTGGTCCCCCGACTACTCCTACGAGCAGTACTTC.

CDR3: CASSSGTVATDTQYF. The DNA for the CDR3 is TGCGCCAGCAGCTCTGGGACCGTGGCAACAGATACGCAGTATTTT. The genes are TRBV5-1 and TRBJ2-3; tentatively, D is TRBD1 or TRBD2 (5 bases each). V was trimmed by 3 bases and J by 3 bases, leaving 14 bases between them. CDR3 size: 15 residues. CDR1 SGHRS and CDR2 YFSETQ come from the germline V gene.

CDR3 protein: CASSLSTGEYGYTF. The CDR3 bases are TGTGCCAGCAGCTTATCTACAGGGGAATATGGCTACACCTTC. This chain connects TRBV7-3 to TRBJ1-2; 7 nucleotides align to TRBD1. This CDR3 has 14 amino acids. The junction had 5 bases not matched to a gene; V was cut back by 2 bases and J by 5 bases. Germline V gene sequence: CDR1 SGHTA, CDR2 FQGTGA.